The following is a TCR beta chain sequence with its context. No cognate antigen has been identified for it. A much larger clone lies a single base off, so this may be a read error. The sample's time point label, decoded: newly diagnosed GD, antithyroid drugs for less than 3 months. For both TCR sequencing and RNA sequencing, RNA was extracted from PBMCs in TRIzol. Graves' disease was diagnosed according to American Thyroid Association guidelines. Recruitment of patients was carried out at an endocrinology department in Xi'an, China. Each patient gave 7 to 9.5 milliliters of peripheral blood, collected in an EDTA anticoagulant tube. Ficoll Paque Plus density gradient separation was used to isolate PBMCs, and no further T cell sorting was done. An Agilent 2100 Bioanalyzer and agarose gel were used to check RNA quality, while a NanoDrop 2000 measured RNA concentration. This sample stems from a study of regulatory T cells in long-lasting Graves disease (dated by TCRdb to the early 2020s). For context, the study as a whole: Patients with newly diagnosed Graves' disease had been on antithyroid drugs for under 3 months. This study used TCR sequencing and RNA sequencing of peripheral blood to compare persistent Graves' disease patients against newly diagnosed Graves' disease patients. The study was registered as a clinical trial and conducted in China. A total of around 35 samples underwent TCR sequencing, from about 13 patients with persistent Graves' disease and 20 or so patients with newly diagnosed Graves' disease.

Based on the germline V gene, the CDR1 and CDR2 sequences are SGDLS and YYNGEE. Including the terminal cysteine and phenylalanine, the CDR3 comprises 16 residues. Kept here is only the CDR3 DNA, which spans 48 bases and is read in frame from base 1. V is shortened by 3 bases, J by 0 bases, and the region joining them spans 16 bases. Broader findings and caveats from the paper: Peripheral blood alone was examined, since thyroid tissue, which constituted the primary lesion, could not be accessed. The authors noted that the small sample size was a limitation that may lower accuracy. Lower TCR Shannon entropy and fewer highly expanded clones were observed in persistent Graves' disease patients than in newly diagnosed patients, which suggested clonal expansion. TRBV28, TRBJ1-2 and TRBJ2-5 were preferentially used in persistent disease, while TRBV20-1 and TRBJ2-1 were favored in newly diagnosed disease. Only the TCR beta chain was sequenced and analyzed. A larger number of public clonotypes was shared among persistent patients (fewer than 3,000) than among newly diagnosed patients (around 880).

Library preparation used multiplex PCR. The sequencer listed for this sample is Illumina HiSeq 4000. TCR beta libraries were built with iRepertoire HTBI primers and Arm-PCR amplification of CDR3 regions. Before sequencing, the PCR products underwent gel purification. In the paper's pipeline: A total of under 80 TRBV and about 13 TRBJ segments were identified across samples and were used for gene usage analysis of CDR3 amino acid clonotypes. Filtered high-quality paired reads were merged into contigs using COPE and FqMerger. BLAST was used to align contigs to IMGT TRBV, TRBD and TRBJ reference genes, and CDR3 was defined according to IMGT. Any clonotype with a frequency above 0.1% was counted as a highly expanded clone. Shannon entropy was used to measure repertoire diversity, and the Gini coefficient was used to measure V-J evenness. Public clonotypes were defined as clonotypes shared by more than one individual. Using fastp at Q25 and MiXCR, TCRdb reprocessed the public reads and kept productive beta chains. Rows are combined by CDR3 protein, so each entry shows the most common genes and DNA. V and J calls and clone size were set by TCRdb, not the authors. A total of 350,000 to 400,000 distinct CDR3 sequences appear in this sample, about 17% of them only once. 20% to 25% of the sample is held by the ten biggest clonotypes.

These data were also filed under a second study, of T cells in Graves' hyperthyroidism and ophthalmopathy. As that second paper reports: A patient counted as having stable Graves' hyperthyroidism if no progression to ophthalmopathy occurred over 18 months of follow-up. Hyperthyroidism patients were newly diagnosed, had a disease duration of under 2 months, and were aged 18 to 65 years. Patients with uncontrolled infections, other autoimmune diseases, pregnancy or lactation were excluded. Diagnoses relied on clinical symptoms, serum thyroxine and TRAb, thyroid ultrasound and orbital computed tomography. A first-round RT-PCR of the TCR CDR3 used the HTBI primer set with the Qiagen OneStep RT-PCR kit. Most expanded thyroid clonotypes (frequency above 0.001) were also detected in blood, a finding suggesting that blood repertoires may reflect thyroid immune responses. In cross-validation, a model built on a 13 V-J signature told ophthalmopathy apart from stable hyperthyroidism with just under 90% sensitivity and approximately 81% specificity, and in testing the same model reached 80%/75%. During validation, the model predicted progression to ophthalmopathy a median of approximately 6.5 months ahead of onset, with almost 71% sensitivity and roughly 75% specificity. To identify distinguishing TCR V-J signatures, a discovery cohort of about 95 patients was used, comprising 40 to 45 with Graves' ophthalmopathy and some 60 with stable Graves' hyperthyroidism. Whether ophthalmopathy could be predicted prospectively was tested in an independent validation cohort made up of under 20 hyperthyroidism patients plus 17 patients who later progressed to ophthalmopathy. For training and testing, the 100 or so patients in the discovery cohort were randomly divided in a 7:3 ratio. The study also compared thyroid tissue and blood T-cell repertoires from about six Graves' hyperthyroidism patients. Once sampling was done, hyperthyroidism patients were given methimazole at a starting dose of 30 mg daily, whereas ophthalmopathy patients were given high-dose intravenous methylprednisolone. A second multiplex PCR round built the libraries, followed by size selection and purification. Libraries were sequenced paired-end with 100 bp reads on an Illumina HiSeq2000. SOAPnuke was used to process the raw data, removing reads that contained adapters or uncalled bases, had a mean Phred below 15, or lacked an exact match to the constant primer or identifier. COPE v1.2.5 was used to merge the high-quality paired reads, and each unique nucleotide sequence was defined as a clonotype. MiTCR v1.1 was used to align the clonotypes against IMGT TRBV, TRBD and TRBJ reference segments. The analysis included only V-J combinations with a frequency above 0.0001, which together covered around 99% of the repertoires. A TCS score was defined as the ratio of F50 (clonal expansion) to E x V (chaos), with BLOSUM62-based TCRdist applied between CDR3 peptides within each V-J. Welch's t-statistics and random forest reduced 500 to 650 V-J features to under 15, which were used in a naive Bayes classifier (R e1071). Sample size was not statistically predetermined, and investigators were not blinded to group allocation. The paper reports TCR Vbeta CDR3 sequencing of 130 to 150 peripheral blood samples: approximately 41 ophthalmopathy, under 80 hyperthyroidism and 17 progressor patients.

The chain links TRBV9 with TRBJ2-7, and perhaps TRBD2 as D gene, on 5 matching bases. This TCR came from a woman aged 18-29 years with Graves disease. Donor details come from another sample of the same person, matched by shared clones. The material sequenced was peripheral blood mononuclear cells (PBMCs), taken at new diagnosis, from a patient treated with antithyroid drugs. The CDR3 corresponds to CASSASGGPSSYEQYF. The DNA sequence is TGTGCCAGCAGCGCCAGTGGAGGCCCAAGCTCCTACGAGCAGTACTTC.